Each of the 7 T cell receptor beta chains below was sequenced from the same sample in a study of cytomegalovirus exposure and HLA in healthy donors (dated by TCRdb to between 2016 and 2019). Libraries were prepared through the immunoSEQ multiplex PCR assay. Here the immuneACCESS table is served through TCRdb, limited to in-frame sequences with V and J called. Missing clones are a known gap in these copies; in checked studies unresolved V genes cover under half, and the rest lacks a known reason. Recorded for this sample are tens of thousands of clones; approximately 90% of them occurred a single time. Of the sample, approximately 4.2% is held by the ten largest clones. Specimen: PBMCs. The receptors shown here come from a woman younger than 35 in good health and CMV-seropositive.

This chain joins TRBV10-3 and TRBJ1-5; no firm D call. CDR1 is ENHRY and CDR2 is SYGVKD in the germline V gene. This CDR3 has 16 amino acids. Trimming took 2 bases from V and 1 from J, leaving 12 bases between them. For the CDR3, the DNA is TGTGCCATCAGTGAGCGCCCCGTCGGGAGCAATCAGCCCCAGCATTTT. Protein sequence: CAISERPVGSNQPQHF.

The chain is built from TRBV4-1 and TRBJ2-5; 9 bases are shared with TRBD1. CDR3 length: 15 residues. V lost 2 bases to trimming and J lost 6 bases; unmatched junction nucleotides: 7. In germline, CDR1 is MGHRA, CDR2 YSYEKL. The CDR3 DNA follows: TGCGCCAGCAGCCAACGGGACAGGGATGTTAAGACCCAGTACTTC. Its translation: CASSQRDRDVKTQYF.

CDR3 sequence (DNA): TGTGCCGCCAGAAGTCCGGAGTCTAACTATGGCTACACCTTC. The encoded protein is CAARSPESNYGYTF. This chain links TRBV19 with TRBJ1-2, with no clear D. V was clipped by 11 bases and J by 0 bases, with 16 bases between them. Germline CDR1 LNHDA, CDR2 SQIVND (reference sequence). This CDR3 has 14 amino acids.

This sequence joins TRBV6-5 and TRBJ1-1, with 7 positions matching TRBD1. Trimming took 4 bases from V and 1 from J; bases not matched to a gene: 3. The CDR3 sequence is 14 residues long. Germline loops: CDR1 MNHEY, CDR2 SVGAGI. The chain's CDR3 is CASSFRGWNTEAFF. CDR3 DNA: TGTGCCAGCAGTTTCAGGGGGTGGAACACTGAAGCTTTCTTT.

V gene TRBV28 combines with J gene TRBJ2-7; TRBD1 agrees at 7 bases. V lost 5 bases to trimming and J lost 0 bases; unmatched junction nucleotides: 7. The CDR3 length is 15 residues. The germline CDR1 and CDR2 sequences are MDHEN and SYDVKM. This CDR3 is CASSPPGQLSYEQYF. DNA of the CDR3: TGTGCCAGCAGTCCACCGGGACAGCTCTCCTACGAGCAGTACTTC.

The chain uses TRBV7-8 and TRBJ2-3, with 10 bases aligning to TRBD2. CDR1 is SGHVS, CDR2 FQNEAQ, per germline. Unmatched junction bases numbered 16, after V lost 1 base and J lost 3 bases. The CDR3 runs to 20 residues. The CDR3 DNA reads as TGTGCCAGCAGCTTAGTTGTCAATTTACTAGCGGGGTCCCGAACAGATACGCAGTATTTT. This gives the protein CASSLVVNLLAGSRTDTQYF.

This sequence joins TRBV14 and TRBJ2-7, with D possibly matching TRBD1 (5 bases). The germline V gene encodes CDR1 SGHDN and CDR2 FVKESK. There are 13 residues in the CDR3. V was cut by 4 bases and J by 5 bases, with 12 bases left in between. The CDR3 DNA reads as TGTGCCAGCAGCCCCCAGGGTTTCGACGAGCAGTACTTC. This translates into CASSPQGFDEQYF.